Below are 4 T cell receptor beta chains sequenced from a single sample in a study of T cell changes during pregnancy in multiple sclerosis. Some clones are missing from TCRdb's copy, which holds only in-frame ones; the method was immunoSEQ multiplex PCR. The sample has about 48,000 clones, 88% seen once. The sequencing here drew on CD4+ T cells from peripheral blood mononuclear cells, taken in the second trimester of pregnancy. The receptors come from a female donor with multiple sclerosis, enrolled in a pregnancy study.

The chain couples TRBV7-3 to TRBJ2-1; TRBD2 aligns across 11 bases. The CDR3 is made up of 15 amino acids. CDR1 and CDR2 from the germline V gene are SGHTA and FQGTGA. Unmatched junction bases numbered 4, after V lost 5 bases and J lost 4 bases. The CDR3 bases are TGTGCCAGCAGCCCCGGGACTAGCGGATACAATGAGCAGTTCTTC. Its protein product is CASSPGTSGYNEQFF. Supplemented by reference TRBV7-3 and TRBJ2-1, the full variable domain reads GAGVSQTPSNKVTEKGKYVELRCDPISGHTALYWYRQSLGQGPEFLIYFQGTGAADDSGLPNDRFFAVRPEGSVSTLKIQRTERGDSAVYLCASSPGTSGYNEQFFGPGTRLTVL.

This chain joins TRBV25-1 and TRBJ1-4, with a weak D call TRBD1 (5 bases). The CDR3 is made up of 12 amino acids. Trimming removed 7 bases from V and 8 bases from J, with 11 bases in between. Germline lookup yields CDR1 MGHDK and CDR2 SYGVNS. DNA of the CDR3: TGTGCCAGCACACAAAGGGGAGAAAAACTGTTTTTT. Translating it yields CASTQRGEKLFF.

This clone was seen a handful of times. The rearrangement joins TRBV28 to TRBJ1-5, with 7 bases that match TRBD1. CDR1 MDHEN and CDR2 SYDVKM come from the germline V gene. The V and J ends lost 8 bases and 7 bases, in that order; junction bases with no gene match: 5. The CDR3 runs 12 residues. The CDR3 nucleotides read TGTGCCAGCGGGACAGCCAGACAGCCCCAGCATTTT. Amino acid sequence: CASGTARQPQHF.

The chain carries TRBV5-1 and TRBJ2-4; D remains unclear. The length of the CDR3 is 12 residues. In germline, CDR1 is SGHRS, CDR2 YFSETQ. Trimming stripped 3 bases from V and 6 bases from J, with 7 bases between. For the CDR3, the DNA is TGCGCCAGCAGCTCACCTAGAAACATTCAGTACTTC. This codes for CASSSPRNIQYF.